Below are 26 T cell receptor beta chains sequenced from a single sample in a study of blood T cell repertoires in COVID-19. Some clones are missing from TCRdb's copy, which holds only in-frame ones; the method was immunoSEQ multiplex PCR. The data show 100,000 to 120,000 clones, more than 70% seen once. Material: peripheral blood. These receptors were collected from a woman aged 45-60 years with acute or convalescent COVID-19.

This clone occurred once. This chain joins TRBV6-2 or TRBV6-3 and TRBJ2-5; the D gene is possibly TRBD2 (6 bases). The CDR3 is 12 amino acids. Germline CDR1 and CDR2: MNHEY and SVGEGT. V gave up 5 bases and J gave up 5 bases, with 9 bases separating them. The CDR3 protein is CASSETRETQYF. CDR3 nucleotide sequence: TGTGCCAGCAGTGAGACTAGGGAGACCCAGTACTTC.

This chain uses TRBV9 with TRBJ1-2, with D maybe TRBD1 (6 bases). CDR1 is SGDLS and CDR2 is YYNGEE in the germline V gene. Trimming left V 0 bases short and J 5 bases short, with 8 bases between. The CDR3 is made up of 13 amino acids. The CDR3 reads CASSVDRDYGYTF. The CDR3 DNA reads TGTGCCAGCAGCGTAGACAGGGATTATGGCTACACCTTC.

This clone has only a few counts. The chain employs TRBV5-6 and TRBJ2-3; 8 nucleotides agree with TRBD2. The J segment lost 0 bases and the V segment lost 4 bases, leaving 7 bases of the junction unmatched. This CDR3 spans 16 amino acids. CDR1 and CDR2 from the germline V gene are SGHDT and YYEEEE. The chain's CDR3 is CASSPSGSPSTDTQYF. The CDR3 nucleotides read TGTGCCAGCAGCCCCAGCGGGAGCCCTAGCACAGATACGCAGTATTTT.

The CDR3 region has the DNA TGTGCCAGTTCACCAGGATCCTTAATACAGCAGTACTTC. Its protein product is CASSPGSLIQQYF. The V call is TRBV2, the J call TRBJ2-7; D remains unclear. V lost 9 bases and J lost 8, with 20 bases in between. CDR3 size: 13 residues. The germline V gene encodes CDR1 SNHLY and CDR2 FYNNEI.

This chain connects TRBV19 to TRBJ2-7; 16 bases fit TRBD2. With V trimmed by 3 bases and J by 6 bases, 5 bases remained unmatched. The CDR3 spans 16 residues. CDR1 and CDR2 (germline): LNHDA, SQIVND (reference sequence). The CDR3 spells CASSIGTSGRAGEQYF. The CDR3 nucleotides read TGTGCCAGTAGTATCGGGACTAGCGGGAGGGCCGGCGAGCAGTACTTC.

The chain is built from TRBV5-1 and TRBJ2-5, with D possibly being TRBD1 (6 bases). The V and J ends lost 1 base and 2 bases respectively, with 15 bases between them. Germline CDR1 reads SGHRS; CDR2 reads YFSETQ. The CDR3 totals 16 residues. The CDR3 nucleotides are TGCGCCAGCAGCTTGTGGGGGCTAGGAAAACAAGAGACCCAGTACTTC. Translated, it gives CASSLWGLGKQETQYF.

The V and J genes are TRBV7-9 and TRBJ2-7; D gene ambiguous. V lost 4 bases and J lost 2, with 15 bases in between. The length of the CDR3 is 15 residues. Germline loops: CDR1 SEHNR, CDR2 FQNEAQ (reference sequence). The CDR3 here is CASSSPTRTTYEQYF. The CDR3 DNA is TGTGCCAGCAGCTCTCCTACGAGAACCACCTACGAGCAGTACTTC.

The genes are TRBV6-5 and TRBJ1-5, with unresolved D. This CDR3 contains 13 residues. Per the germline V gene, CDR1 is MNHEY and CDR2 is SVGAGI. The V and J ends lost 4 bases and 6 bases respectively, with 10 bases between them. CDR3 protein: CASSLVSGQPQHF. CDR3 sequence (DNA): TGTGCCAGCAGTTTGGTTTCCGGTCAGCCCCAGCATTTT.

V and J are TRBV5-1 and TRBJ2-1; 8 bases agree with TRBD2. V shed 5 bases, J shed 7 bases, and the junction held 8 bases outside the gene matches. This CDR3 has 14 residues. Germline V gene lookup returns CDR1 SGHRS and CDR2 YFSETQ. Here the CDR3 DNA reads TGCGCCAGCAGGGCCCTAGCGGGCCAAAATGAGCAGTTCTTC. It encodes CASRALAGQNEQFF.

CDR3 nucleotides: TGTGCCTGGACGGTGGGCAGGGCGAACACTGAAGCTTTCTTT. Translation: CAWTVGRANTEAFF. The chain is built from TRBV30 and TRBJ1-1; D may be TRBD1 (5 bases). The V end lost 4 bases, the J end lost 1 base, and 13 bases lay between the germline ends. CDR3 length: 14 amino acids. Germline CDR1 is GTSNPN and CDR2 is SVGIG (reference sequence). The full variable domain, with the rest looked up from reference TRBV30 and TRBJ1-1, is SQTIHQWPATLVQPVGSPLSLECTVEGTSNPNLYWYRQAAGRGLQLLFYSVGIGQISSEVPQNLSASRPQDRQFILSSKKLLLSDSGFYLCAWTVGRANTEAFFGQGTRLTVV.

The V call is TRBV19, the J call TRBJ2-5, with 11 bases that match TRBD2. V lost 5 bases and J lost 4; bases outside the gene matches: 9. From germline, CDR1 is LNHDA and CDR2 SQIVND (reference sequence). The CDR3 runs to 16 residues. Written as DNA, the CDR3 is TGTGCCAGTAGTGATCTAGCGGGAGGCCGGCGAGAGACCCAGTACTTC. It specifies CASSDLAGGRRETQYF.

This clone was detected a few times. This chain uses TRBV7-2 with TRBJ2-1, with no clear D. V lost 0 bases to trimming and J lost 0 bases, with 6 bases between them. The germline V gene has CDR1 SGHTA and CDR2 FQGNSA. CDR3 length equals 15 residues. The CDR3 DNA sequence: TGTGCCAGCAGCTTAGCGGTTAGCTCCTACAATGAGCAGTTCTTC. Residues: CASSLAVSSYNEQFF.

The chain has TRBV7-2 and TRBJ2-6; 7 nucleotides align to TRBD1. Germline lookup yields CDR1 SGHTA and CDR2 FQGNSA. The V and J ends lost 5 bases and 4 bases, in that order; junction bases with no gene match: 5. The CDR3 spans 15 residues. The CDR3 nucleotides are TGTGCCAGCAGCAAAGGGGGCGCCGGGGCCAACGTCCTGACTTTC. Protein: CASSKGGAGANVLTF.

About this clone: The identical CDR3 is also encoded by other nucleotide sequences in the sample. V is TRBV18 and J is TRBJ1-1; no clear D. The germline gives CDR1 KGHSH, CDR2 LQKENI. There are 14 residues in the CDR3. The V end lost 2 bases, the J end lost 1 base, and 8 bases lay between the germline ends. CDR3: CASSPISRNTEAFF. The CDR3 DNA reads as TGTGCCAGCTCACCAATATCTCGGAACACTGAAGCTTTCTTT.

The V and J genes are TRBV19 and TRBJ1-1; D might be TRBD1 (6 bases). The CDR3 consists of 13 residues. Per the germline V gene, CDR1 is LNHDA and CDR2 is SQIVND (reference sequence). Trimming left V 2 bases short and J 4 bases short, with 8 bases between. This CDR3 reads CASSIQQGTEAFF. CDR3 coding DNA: TGTGCCAGTAGTATACAACAGGGCACTGAAGCTTTCTTT.

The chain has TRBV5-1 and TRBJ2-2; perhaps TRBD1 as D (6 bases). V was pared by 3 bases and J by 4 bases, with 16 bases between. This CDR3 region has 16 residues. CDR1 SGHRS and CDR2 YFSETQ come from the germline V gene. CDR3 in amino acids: CASSSQIRGGTGELFF. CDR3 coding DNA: TGCGCCAGCAGCTCCCAGATTAGAGGGGGCACCGGGGAGCTGTTTTTT.

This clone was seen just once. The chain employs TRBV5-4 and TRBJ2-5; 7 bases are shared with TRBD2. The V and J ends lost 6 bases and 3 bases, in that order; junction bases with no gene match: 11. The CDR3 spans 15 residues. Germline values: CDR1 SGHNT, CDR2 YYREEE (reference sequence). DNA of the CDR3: TGTGCCAGCAAACTCCCCGGGACTACCGAAGAGACCCAGTACTTC. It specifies CASKLPGTTEETQYF.

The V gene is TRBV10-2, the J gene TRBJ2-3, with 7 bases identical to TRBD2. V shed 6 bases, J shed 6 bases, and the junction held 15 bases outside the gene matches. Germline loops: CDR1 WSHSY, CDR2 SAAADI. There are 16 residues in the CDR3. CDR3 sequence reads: CASSWPLGGSIDTQYF. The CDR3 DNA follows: TGCGCCAGCAGCTGGCCTCTAGGCGGGAGCATTGATACGCAGTATTTT.

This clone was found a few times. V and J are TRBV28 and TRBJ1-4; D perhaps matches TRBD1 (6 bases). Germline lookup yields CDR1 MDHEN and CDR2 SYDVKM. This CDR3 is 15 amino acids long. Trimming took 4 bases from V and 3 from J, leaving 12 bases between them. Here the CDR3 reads CASSSTGRPNEKLFF. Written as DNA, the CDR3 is TGTGCCAGCAGTTCCACAGGGCGGCCTAATGAAAAACTGTTTTTT. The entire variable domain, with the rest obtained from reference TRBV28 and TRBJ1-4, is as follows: DVKVTQSSRYLVKRTGEKVFLECVQDMDHENMFWYRQDPGLGLRLIYFSYDVKMKEKGDIPEGYSVSREKKERFSLILESASTNQTSMYLCASSSTGRPNEKLFFGSGTQLSVL.

This CDR3 is CAWSGLAGTSTDTQYF. The DNA for the CDR3 is TGTGCCTGGAGTGGGCTAGCGGGAACTAGCACAGATACGCAGTATTTT. The genes are TRBV30 and TRBJ2-3, with 9 bases fitting TRBD2. Losses at the gene ends were 1 base for V and 0 bases for J; bases not matched to a gene: 5. The CDR3 length is 16 residues. Germline CDR1 reads GTSNPN; CDR2 reads SVGIG (reference sequence).

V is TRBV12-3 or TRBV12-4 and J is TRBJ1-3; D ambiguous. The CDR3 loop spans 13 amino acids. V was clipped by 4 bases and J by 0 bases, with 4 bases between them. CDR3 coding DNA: TGTGCCAGCAGTTATAACTCTGGAAACACCATATATTTT. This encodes CASSYNSGNTIYF.

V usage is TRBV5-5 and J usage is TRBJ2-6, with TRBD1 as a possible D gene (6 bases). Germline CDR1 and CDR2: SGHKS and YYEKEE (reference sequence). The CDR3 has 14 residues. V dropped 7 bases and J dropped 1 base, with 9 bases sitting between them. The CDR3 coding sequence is TGTGCCAGCGGCAGGGGATCTGGGGCCAACGTCCTGACTTTC. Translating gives CASGRGSGANVLTF.

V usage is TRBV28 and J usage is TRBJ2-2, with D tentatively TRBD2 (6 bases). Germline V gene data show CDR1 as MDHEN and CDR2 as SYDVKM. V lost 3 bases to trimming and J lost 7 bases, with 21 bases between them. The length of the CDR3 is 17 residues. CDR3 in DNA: TGTGCCAGCAGTTTTTCCCCCCTGGCCGGGAGTGGCGGGGAGCTGTTTTTT. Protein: CASSFSPLAGSGGELFF.

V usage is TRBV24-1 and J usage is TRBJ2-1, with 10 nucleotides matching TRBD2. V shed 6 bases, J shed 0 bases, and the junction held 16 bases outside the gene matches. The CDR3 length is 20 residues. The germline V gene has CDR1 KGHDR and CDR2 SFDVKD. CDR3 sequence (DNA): TGTGCCACCAGTACTGTCGGGGGTTTGGCTAGCGGGAGCTCCTACAATGAGCAGTTCTTC. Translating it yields CATSTVGGLASGSSYNEQFF.

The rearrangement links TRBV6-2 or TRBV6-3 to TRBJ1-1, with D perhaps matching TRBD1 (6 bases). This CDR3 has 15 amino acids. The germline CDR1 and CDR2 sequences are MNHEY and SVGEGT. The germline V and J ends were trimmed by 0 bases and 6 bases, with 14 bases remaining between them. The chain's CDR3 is CASSYSRGYGAEAFF. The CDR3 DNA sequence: TGTGCCAGCAGTTACTCCAGGGGTTACGGCGCTGAAGCTTTCTTT.

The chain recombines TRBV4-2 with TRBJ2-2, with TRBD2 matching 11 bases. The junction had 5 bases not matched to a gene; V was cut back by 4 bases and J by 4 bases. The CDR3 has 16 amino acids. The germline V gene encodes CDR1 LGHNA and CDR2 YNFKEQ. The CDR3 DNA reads TGTGCCAGCAGCCCGGGACTAGCGGAAACCACCGGGGAGCTGTTTTTT. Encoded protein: CASSPGLAETTGELFF.